The 32 T cell receptor beta chains listed next were all sequenced from one sample in a study of cytomegalovirus exposure and HLA in healthy donors. With 60 Vbeta and 13 Jbeta primers, the PCR was carried out. Libraries were prepared by immunoSEQ multiplex PCR; TCRdb keeps only in-frame clonotypes and omits some of them. The data contain 170,000 or so clones, almost 85% of them singletons. Sample: PBMCs. The receptor source for this set is a boy aged 2 to 10 in good health and CMV-seronegative.

The sample holds one count of this clone. V usage is TRBV18 and J usage is TRBJ2-7; 8 positions match TRBD1. Germline V gene lookup returns CDR1 KGHSH and CDR2 LQKENI. J gave up 2 bases and V 3 bases, and 6 bases lay outside the gene matches. This CDR3 comprises 15 residues. The CDR3 DNA reads as TGTGCCAGCTCACCCCGGACAGGGATGGCCTACGAGCAGTACTTC. As protein: CASSPRTGMAYEQYF.

V is TRBV10-2 and J is TRBJ2-7; 15 nucleotides line up with TRBD2. The CDR3 is 17 amino acids. The germline CDR1 and CDR2 sequences are WSHSY and SAAADI. V lost 3 bases, J lost 2 bases, and 5 bases stayed unmatched. CDR3 region: CASSEPGLAGGAYEQYF. CDR3 DNA: TGCGCCAGCAGTGAACCGGGACTAGCGGGAGGCGCCTACGAGCAGTACTTC.

The genes are TRBV23-1 and TRBJ1-2; the D gene is possibly TRBD1 (5 bases). TRBV23-1 is an ORF for which the function is uncertain. Trimming removed 8 bases at V and 3 bases at J, with 22 bases between. The CDR3 extends over 16 amino acids. CDR3 in DNA: TGCGCCAGCTCCCCGGCACACACAGGTAACGACTATGGCTACACCTTC. Its protein is CASSPAHTGNDYGYTF.

The chain's CDR3 is CASSYSVQGDTQYF. CDR3 DNA: TGTGCCAGCAGTTACAGTGTCCAGGGGGATACGCAGTATTTT. The chain recombines TRBV6-5 with TRBJ2-3; D perhaps matches TRBD1 (6 bases). The germline CDR1 and CDR2 sequences are MNHEY and SVGAGI. The length of the CDR3 is 14 residues. Between the trimmed V and J ends, which lost 2 bases and 6 bases, there was a span of 12 bases.

This chain connects TRBV6-6 to TRBJ2-1; TRBD1 matches 12 bases. J was trimmed by 7 bases and V by 6 bases; bases with no gene match: 7. CDR1 is MNHNY, CDR2 SVGAGI, per germline (reference sequence). CDR3 size: 15 residues. CDR3 loop: CASRGDRGPGNEQFF. CDR3 nucleotide sequence: TGTGCCAGCAGGGGGGACAGGGGGCCAGGAAATGAGCAGTTCTTC.

The rearrangement links TRBV10-3 to TRBJ2-7; D uncertain. The CDR3 is made up of 14 amino acids. V dropped 6 bases and J dropped 2 bases, with 14 bases sitting between them. Germline CDR1 ENHRY, CDR2 SYGVKD. Written as DNA, the CDR3 is TGTGCCATCAGGGCCGCCTTCGCACCCTACGAGCAGTACTTC. Translation gives CAIRAAFAPYEQYF.

This clone was detected only once. The V gene is TRBV21-1, the J gene TRBJ2-7; whether TRBD1, the table's D call, matches the DNA was not checked. TRBV21-1 is tagged as a pseudogene. The CDR3 runs to 15 residues. CDR3 region: CASSDHGTAPYEQYF. Here the CDR3 DNA reads TGTGCCAGCAGCGACCACGGGACAGCACCGTACGAGCAGTACTTC.

This chain joins TRBV9 and TRBJ2-7, with a weak D call TRBD2 (6 bases). The CDR3 sequence is 14 residues long. Germline CDR1 is SGDLS and CDR2 is YYNGEE. V was pared by 2 bases and J by 6 bases, with 15 bases between. CDR3 in DNA: TGTGCCAGCAGCGTGACTAGTGCTCTAGGCGAGCAGTACTTC. Translated, it gives CASSVTSALGEQYF.

The chain has TRBV2 and TRBJ2-7, with 9 bases matching TRBD1. Unmatched junction bases numbered 7, after V lost 6 bases and J lost 4 bases. The CDR3 totals 14 residues. The germline gives CDR1 SNHLY, CDR2 FYNNEI. CDR3: CASSPGQGAYEQYF. CDR3 sequence (DNA): TGTGCCAGCAGCCCGGGACAGGGCGCTTACGAGCAGTACTTC.

J is TRBJ2-7 and V is TRBV27; possibly TRBD2 for D (5 bases). The V end was cut by 3 bases, the J end by 3 bases, with 6 bases between. Germline lookup yields CDR1 MNHEY and CDR2 SMNVEV (reference sequence). The CDR3 consists of 12 residues. CDR3 sequence: CASSFSGYEQYF. The CDR3 nucleotides read TGTGCCAGCAGTTTCAGCGGCTACGAGCAGTACTTC.

The J gene is TRBJ2-1, the V gene TRBV5-1, with TRBD2 as a possible D gene (6 bases). The V end was cut by 0 bases, the J end by 4 bases, with 14 bases between. This CDR3 is built from 16 residues. CDR1 SGHRS and CDR2 YFSETQ come from the germline V gene. CDR3 protein: CASSLDRGLAYNEQFF. The CDR3 bases are TGCGCCAGCAGCTTGGATAGGGGACTGGCATACAATGAGCAGTTCTTC.

There are a few counts of this clone. CDR3 loop: CASSESRASGNTEAFF. CDR3 coding DNA: TGCGCCAGCAGTGAGTCCAGGGCTAGTGGGAACACTGAAGCTTTCTTT. V usage is TRBV10-1 and J usage is TRBJ1-1; a possible D gene is TRBD1 (5 bases). CDR3 length: 16 residues. Trimming pared 0 bases from V and 1 base from J, leaving 12 bases between. Germline V gives CDR1 WNHNN, CDR2 SYGVQD (reference sequence).

DNA for the CDR3: TGCGCCAGCAGCCAAACCCAGGGGAAGGGGGAGACCCAGTACTTC. Protein product: CASSQTQGKGETQYF. V is TRBV5-1 and J is TRBJ2-5; TRBD1 might be the D (6 bases). The CDR3 spans 15 residues. Germline V lookup: CDR1 SGHRS, CDR2 YFSETQ. V was trimmed by 4 bases and J by 5 bases, leaving 18 bases between them.

V gene TRBV2 combines with J gene TRBJ2-7; D gene unclear. The CDR3 is 13 amino acids. V lost 1 base to trimming and J lost 7 bases, with 11 bases between them. CDR1 and CDR2 from the germline V gene are SNHLY and FYNNEI. The CDR3 DNA is TGTGCCAGCAGTGAAGGTCCAGTTGCTGAGCAGTACTTC. This gives the protein CASSEGPVAEQYF.

This rearrangement joins TRBV18 to TRBJ1-2, with TRBD1 matching over 7 bases. CDR1 and CDR2 (germline): KGHSH, LQKENI. The V gene end was trimmed by 2 bases and the J gene end by 8 bases; junction bases not matched to a gene: 11. This CDR3 is 15 amino acids long. CDR3 sequence reads: CASSPSSEGASGYTF. Here the CDR3 DNA reads TGTGCCAGCTCACCATCTTCGGAGGGGGCAAGCGGCTACACCTTC.

V usage is TRBV7-3 and J usage is TRBJ2-7, with TRBD2 as a possible D gene (7 bases). V shed 5 bases and J shed 3 bases, with 14 bases lying between them. Germline CDR1 is SGHTA and CDR2 is FQGTGA. The CDR3 totals 14 residues. In DNA form, the CDR3 reads TGTGCCAGCAGCCCCGGCGGGGGCAACTACGAGCAGTACTTC. It specifies CASSPGGGNYEQYF. Supplemented by reference TRBV7-3 and TRBJ2-7, the full variable domain reads GAGVSQTPSNKVTEKGKYVELRCDPISGHTALYWYRQSLGQGPEFLIYFQGTGAADDSGLPNDRFFAVRPEGSVSTLKIQRTERGDSAVYLCASSPGGGNYEQYFGPGTRLTVT.

This clone was detected once. V and J are TRBV11-2 and TRBJ2-1; possibly TRBD1 for D (5 bases). Germline CDR1 reads SGHAT; CDR2 reads FQNNGV. The V end lost 6 bases, the J end lost 7 bases, and 19 bases lay between the germline ends. The CDR3 has 15 residues. The CDR3 bases are TGTGCCAGCAGTCCCACAGGTTCCTCTGAGAATGAGCAGTTCTTC. Encoded protein: CASSPTGSSENEQFF.

V gene TRBV7-9 combines with J gene TRBJ2-1; 7 nucleotides agree with TRBD2. Trimming took 0 bases from V and 7 from J; bases not matched to a gene: 3. Per germline, CDR1 SEHNR and CDR2 FQNEAQ (reference sequence). The CDR3 contains 14 residues. The CDR3: CASSLAKLANEQFF. The CDR3 nucleotides are TGTGCCAGCAGCTTAGCGAAACTAGCGAATGAGCAGTTCTTC.

The CDR3 bases are TGTGCCAGCTCACCCGGGCGGGAGTCCACAGATACGCAGTATTTT. It translates to CASSPGRESTDTQYF. The genes are TRBV18 and TRBJ2-3; 7 bases line up with TRBD2. The germline V gene encodes CDR1 KGHSH and CDR2 LQKENI. The junction had 5 bases not matched to a gene; V was cut back by 3 bases and J by 2 bases. This CDR3 region has 15 residues.

The chain is built from TRBV5-8 and TRBJ2-7; D perhaps matches TRBD2 (6 bases). Per germline, CDR1 SGHTS and CDR2 YDEGEE. V was shortened by 0 bases and J by 5 bases, with 15 bases between the two germline ends. This CDR3 has 15 amino acids. CDR3 sequence (DNA): TGTGCCAGCAGCTTGGCAGGCGGGGATCAAGACGAGCAGTACTTC. Residues: CASSLAGGDQDEQYF.

The chain uses TRBV7-9 and TRBJ2-6, with D unresolved. This CDR3 is built from 14 residues. Trimming removed 8 bases from V and 0 bases from J, with 8 bases in between. Germline CDR1 and CDR2: SEHNR and FQNEAQ (reference sequence). This CDR3 is CASDKSSGANVLTF. Written as DNA, the CDR3 is TGTGCCAGCGATAAGAGCTCTGGGGCCAACGTCCTGACTTTC.

The gene calls are TRBV5-4 and TRBJ1-2; 7 bases are a match to TRBD1. Germline values: CDR1 SGHNT, CDR2 YYREEE (reference sequence). The CDR3 totals 14 residues. Trimming took 2 bases from V and 5 from J; bases not matched to a gene: 6. The CDR3: CASSFRQGRYGYTF. DNA for the CDR3: TGTGCCAGCAGCTTCCGACAGGGCCGATATGGCTACACCTTC.

The chain uses TRBV19 and TRBJ2-2; 10 bases agree with TRBD1. Unmatched junction bases numbered 7, after V lost 3 bases and J lost 3 bases. This CDR3 spans 17 amino acids. The germline V gene has CDR1 LNHDA and CDR2 SQIVND (reference sequence). This CDR3 reads CASSIPGTGVDTGELFF. The CDR3 coding sequence is TGTGCCAGTAGTATCCCCGGGACAGGGGTGGACACCGGGGAGCTGTTTTTT.

V and J are TRBV27 and TRBJ2-1; 12 nucleotides align to TRBD2. Germline-derived CDR1 and CDR2 are MNHEY and SMNVEV (reference sequence). J was trimmed by 5 bases and V by 9 bases; bases with no gene match: 5. The CDR3 spans 14 residues. CDR3 nucleotide sequence: TGTGCCAGTAGACCTAGCGGGAGGGACAATGAGCAGTTCTTC. It specifies CASRPSGRDNEQFF.

The genes are TRBV2 and TRBJ1-1; 9 bases match TRBD1. V dropped 6 bases and J dropped 1; count of bases not matched to a gene: 9. CDR1 and CDR2 (germline): SNHLY, FYNNEI. The CDR3 length is 16 residues. The CDR3 reads CASSQDRGEWNTEAFF. CDR3 DNA: TGTGCCAGCAGCCAAGACAGGGGGGAGTGGAACACTGAAGCTTTCTTT.

CDR3 nucleotide sequence: TGTGCCAGCAGTGAGCCCGGGACAGGGGACTATGGCTACACCTTC. It is translated as CASSEPGTGDYGYTF. J is TRBJ1-2 and V is TRBV6-1, with 10 bases lining up with TRBD1. Per germline, CDR1 MNHNS and CDR2 SASEGT. The ends lost 3 bases at V and 3 bases at J; junction bases unmatched: 4. The CDR3 contains 15 residues.

The rearrangement links TRBV25-1 to TRBJ1-2; 9 bases line up with TRBD1. CDR1 and CDR2 (germline): MGHDK, SYGVNS. V gave up 1 base and J gave up 7 bases; unmatched junction bases: 7. CDR3 length: 15 amino acids. The CDR3 loop is CASSELPDRGSGYTF. DNA of the CDR3: TGTGCCAGCAGTGAATTGCCGGACAGGGGATCTGGCTACACCTTC.

The genes are TRBV6-1 and TRBJ1-3; D possibly corresponds to TRBD1 (5 bases). CDR3 length: 15 residues. Germline-derived CDR1 and CDR2 are MNHNS and SASEGT. Trimming left V 8 bases short and J 4 bases short, with 18 bases between. The CDR3 sequence: CASGQLGAVGNTIYF. The CDR3 region has the DNA TGTGCCAGCGGTCAATTAGGGGCGGTCGGAAACACCATATATTTT.

J is TRBJ2-1 and V is TRBV2, with 7 bases that match TRBD1. Trimming took 8 bases from V and 7 from J; bases not matched to a gene: 8. The CDR3 contains 13 residues. CDR1 SNHLY and CDR2 FYNNEI come from the germline V gene. CDR3 in DNA: TGTGCCAGCCAAGAGACAGGGTTAAATGAGCAGTTCTTC. It codes for CASQETGLNEQFF.

This chain links TRBV5-1 with TRBJ2-1; a weak D match, TRBD2 (5 bases). The CDR3 has 16 amino acids. Germline V gene data show CDR1 as SGHRS and CDR2 as YFSETQ. V was shortened by 4 bases and J by 0 bases, with 14 bases between the two germline ends. The CDR3, as DNA: TGCGCCAGCAGCCTATACACTAGGAGCTCCTACAATGAGCAGTTCTTC. As protein: CASSLYTRSSYNEQFF. The complete variable domain, with remaining parts taken from reference TRBV5-1 and TRBJ2-1, reads KAGVTQTPRYLIKTRGQQVTLSCSPISGHRSVSWYQQTPGQGLQFLFEYFSETQRNKGNFPGRFSGRQFSNSRSEMNVSTLELGDSALYLCASSLYTRSSYNEQFFGPGTRLTVL.

V is TRBV2 and J is TRBJ1-4; tentatively, D is TRBD1 (6 bases). The CDR3 spans 14 residues. V was shortened by 7 bases and J by 4 bases, with 13 bases between the two germline ends. CDR1 and CDR2 (germline): SNHLY, FYNNEI. The CDR3 region is CASKLGQDNEKLFF. Here the CDR3 DNA reads TGTGCCAGCAAGTTGGGACAAGATAATGAAAAACTGTTTTTT.

The chain uses TRBV2 and TRBJ1-4, with TRBD1 matching 8 bases. The germline V gene encodes CDR1 SNHLY and CDR2 FYNNEI. The CDR3 totals 15 residues. V lost 5 bases to trimming and J lost 4 bases; unmatched junction nucleotides: 6. The CDR3 nucleotides are TGTGCCAGCAGTCCGGACAGGGCCAGTAATGAAAAACTGTTTTTT. As protein: CASSPDRASNEKLFF. The full variable domain, its missing parts supplied by reference TRBV2 and TRBJ1-4, is EPEVTQTPSHQVTQMGQEVILRCVPISNHLYFYWYRQILGQKVEFLVSFYNNEISEKSEIFDDQFSVERPDGSNFTLKIRSTKLEDSAMYFCASSPDRASNEKLFFGSGTQLSVL.